The sequence of this T cell receptor beta chain was determined in a study of T cell clonality in common variable immunodeficiency. Notes on the study in general: Fewer deletions and N-nucleotide insertions were reportedly seen in common variable immunodeficiency TCR beta sequences.

Some clones are missing from TCRdb's copy, which holds only in-frame ones; the method was immunoSEQ multiplex PCR. This sample's table has about 15,000 clones. For at least one year, all CVID subjects received replacement immunoglobulin. About this clone itself: Antigen specificity is unknown. The read ends 3 residues before the CDR3 terminus; that terminus is restored from the germline J gene.

Losses at the gene ends were 2 bases for V and 3 bases for J; bases not matched to a gene: 1. CDR3 size: 15 residues. Looked up from germline, CDR1 is SEHNR and CDR2 is FQNEAQ (reference sequence). Sequencing was done on a sample of peripheral blood mononuclear cells. The chain carries TRBV7-9 and TRBJ1-6; 7 bases align to TRBD1. The sequence derives from a human donor with common variable immunodeficiency. This chain's CDR3 is CASSLNRGYNSPLHF. The DNA read from the CDR3 is TGTGCCAGCAGCTTAAACAGGGGCTATAATTCACCC.